This record concerns one TCR beta chain sequence. The antigen remains unidentified. Using immunoSEQ multiplex PCR, the repertoire was profiled, and TCRdb retains in-frame clones only, with some absent. Found here are a few hundred thousand clones, around 80% of them singletons; the top ten hold over 11%. This entry comes from a study of cytomegalovirus exposure and HLA in healthy donors. Broader study findings: Specificity of a few CMV-associated chains for CMV antigens was verified in vitro. Reports credit the classifier with highly specific, highly sensitive diagnosis of cytomegalovirus status. The study designated 150 or so TCR beta chains cytomegalovirus-associated.

This CDR3 is built from 13 residues. Germline V gene data show CDR1 as SQVTM and CDR2 as ANQGSEA. V was pared by 4 bases and J by 4 bases, with 11 bases between. This rearrangement joins TRBV29-1 to TRBJ2-1, with D perhaps matching TRBD1 (6 bases). The sequence came from a woman in her twenties or thirties in good health and CMV-seropositive. Source material: PBMCs. This CDR3 reads CSVVGTYYNEQFF. DNA of the CDR3: TGCAGCGTTGTAGGGACATATTACAATGAGCAGTTCTTC.